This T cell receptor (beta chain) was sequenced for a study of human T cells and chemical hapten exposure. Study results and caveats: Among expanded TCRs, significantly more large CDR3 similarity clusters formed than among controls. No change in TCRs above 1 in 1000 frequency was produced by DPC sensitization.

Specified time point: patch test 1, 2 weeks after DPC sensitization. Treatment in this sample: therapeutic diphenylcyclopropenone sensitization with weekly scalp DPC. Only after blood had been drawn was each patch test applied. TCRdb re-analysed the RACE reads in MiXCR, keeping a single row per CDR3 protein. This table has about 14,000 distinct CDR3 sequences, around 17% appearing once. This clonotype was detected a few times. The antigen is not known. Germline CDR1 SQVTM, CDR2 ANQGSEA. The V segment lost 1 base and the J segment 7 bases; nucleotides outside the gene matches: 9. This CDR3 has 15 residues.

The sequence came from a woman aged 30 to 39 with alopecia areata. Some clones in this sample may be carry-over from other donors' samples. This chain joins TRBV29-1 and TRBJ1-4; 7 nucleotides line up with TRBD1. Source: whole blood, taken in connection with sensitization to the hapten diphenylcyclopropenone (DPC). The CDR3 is CSVEGHLKGAEKLFF. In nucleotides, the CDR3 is TGCAGCGTTGAAGGGCATCTAAAGGGGGCTGAAAAACTGTTTTTT.